The present entry profiles one T cell receptor beta chain with its context. As yet, its antigen is unknown. This sample is drawn from a study of T and B cells in COVID-19 patients. Across the study: In the active-infection cohort, about 90% of the roughly 20 patients had comorbidities linked to unfavorable COVID-19 outcome. Study observations and caveats: Active COVID-19 showed highly clonal TRB repertoires; recovery showed diversity and richness above healthy donors. Patients with COVID-19 reportedly showed strongly skewed T cell receptor beta variable and joining gene usage.

The CDR3 is 14 amino acids. CDR1 and CDR2 from the germline V gene are SGHRS and YFSETQ. Between the trimmed V and J ends, which lost 4 bases and 4 bases, there was a span of 14 bases. TRB rearrangements were amplified by multiplex PCR with BIOMED2 TRB-A/B primers. Via MiXCR, TCRdb re-called the multiplex PCR reads, giving one row per CDR3 protein. The sample contains 8,000 to 10,000 distinct CDR3 sequences, around 31% of which appear only once. TRB was amplified from approximately 250-500 ng of blood genomic DNA. This chain connects TRBV5-1 to TRBJ2-5; D remains unclear. Material for sequencing was blood. The clonotype originates from a human donor with active COVID-19. This CDR3 reads CASSQNPSVETQYF. The DNA for the CDR3 is TGCGCCAGCAGCCAGAACCCATCGGTAGAGACCCAGTACTTC.